The present entry profiles one T cell receptor beta chain with its context. Its antigen is currently not known. No clone much larger than this one lies a single base away; base qualities are absent. The donors were about 40 Caucasian individuals from Russia, aged roughly 6 to 100 years, who were systemically healthy. Each donor gave around 9.8 milliliters of peripheral blood, collected into EDTA-treated Vacutainer tubes. Ficoll-Paque density-gradient centrifugation was used to isolate PBMCs, with at least 7 million obtained per sample. Trizol reagent was used to extract total RNA from the PBMCs, yielding at least 6 micrograms per sample. For every donor, flow cytometry on a PBMC aliquot measured the percentage of naive CD45RAhigh/CD27high T cells. To prepare the library, 5' RACE was applied. The run used an Illumina HiSeq 2500. A second PCR of roughly 6 to 11 cycles was performed with a sample-barcoded 5' primer and a J-beta primer mix. Each TCR beta cDNA molecule received a unique molecular identifier from a template-switch 5' adaptor carrying 12 random nucleotides. At least 2.5 million CDR3-containing paired-end reads were obtained from each sample. First-strand cDNA was synthesized from all RNA with the Mint cDNA synthesis kit, primed by a TRBC-specific oligonucleotide. After uracil-DNA glycosylase treatment, a first 18-cycle PCR used universal primers M1SS and BC2_uni_R on all cDNA. The original methods were these. For normalization, 1 million high-quality reads were randomly selected from each sample, with every read carrying a distinct molecular identifier. Reads sharing molecular identifiers were discarded rather than binned into consensus sequences. CDR3 identification, clonotype clustering and error correction used MiTCR with a Q25 quality threshold and the strictest error-elimination algorithm. Lower-bound total TCR beta diversity was estimated with a nonparametric unseen species model using Euler transformation. TCRdb passed the public sequencing reads through fastp at Q25 and MiXCR, retaining productive beta sequences. For every CDR3 protein sequence, its rows merge into one entry that carries the most common genes and DNA. The V and J calls reflect TCRdb's pipeline rather than the authors' work. This sample gives some 1.5 million distinct CDR3 sequences in total; approximately 42% of them show up just once. The ten biggest clones cover about 4.1% of the sample.

This sample is part of a study of blood T cells in healthy people across ages (dated by TCRdb to the mid-2010s). About the study as a whole: In model experiments, template switching captured roughly one uniquely barcoded TCR beta cDNA molecule for every two T cells. The study analyzed two additional independent replicas of 1 million unique cDNA reads from the same blood draw for two donors, one aged 18 to 29 and one aged 80 or older. Donors of different ages were randomly distributed across sequencing lanes to avoid experimental bias. Using deep sequencing normalized with unique cDNA molecular identifiers, the study measured how TCR beta repertoire diversity changes with age. The donors were divided into four age groups: young (average about 15 years), middle-aged (almost 40), aged (about 60) and long-lived (about 79).

What the study reported, not specific to this receptor: Estimates of total diversity from one million sequenced T cells were regarded as lower bounds and underestimates. Donor CMV infection status was unknown, potentially confounding age-related changes in expanded clonotypes. Compared with the aged group, the long-lived group had more naive CD4+ T cells, fewer expanded clones and increased TCR diversity, suggesting age selection. The percentage of naive T cells measured by flow cytometry correlated strongly with observed TCR beta diversity. Since profiling was done on bulk unsorted PBMCs, naive and antigen-experienced compartments could not be conclusively compared. Observed TCR beta diversity per million T cells fell roughly linearly with age, and a significant reduction was already apparent by age around 39.

Ends trimmed: V by 5 bases, J by 4 bases; bases unmatched to a gene: 11. Measured from the cysteine to the phenylalanine, the CDR3 is 16 residues long. The DNA shown is the 48-base CDR3, in frame from base 1. Taken from the germline V gene, the CDR1 and CDR2 loops are SGHAT and FQNNGV. This receptor chain uses TRBV11-2 and TRBJ2-1, and 7 bases in between align with TRBD2. This clonotype originated in a woman younger than 30 in good health. The material sequenced was blood. The CDR3 amino acid sequence is: CASSPPLGGDYNEQFF. Read as DNA, the sequence is TGTGCCAGCAGCCCCCCTTTGGGGGGGGATTACAATGAGCAGTTCTTC. With the portions outside the CDR3 filled from the reference TRBV11-2 and TRBJ2-1 genes, the complete variable region becomes EAGVAQSPRYKIIEKRQSVAFWCNPISGHATLYWYQQILGQGPKLLIQFQNNGVVDDSQLPKDRFSAERLKGVDSTLKIQPAKLEDSAVYLCASSPPLGGDYNEQFFGPGTRLTVL.